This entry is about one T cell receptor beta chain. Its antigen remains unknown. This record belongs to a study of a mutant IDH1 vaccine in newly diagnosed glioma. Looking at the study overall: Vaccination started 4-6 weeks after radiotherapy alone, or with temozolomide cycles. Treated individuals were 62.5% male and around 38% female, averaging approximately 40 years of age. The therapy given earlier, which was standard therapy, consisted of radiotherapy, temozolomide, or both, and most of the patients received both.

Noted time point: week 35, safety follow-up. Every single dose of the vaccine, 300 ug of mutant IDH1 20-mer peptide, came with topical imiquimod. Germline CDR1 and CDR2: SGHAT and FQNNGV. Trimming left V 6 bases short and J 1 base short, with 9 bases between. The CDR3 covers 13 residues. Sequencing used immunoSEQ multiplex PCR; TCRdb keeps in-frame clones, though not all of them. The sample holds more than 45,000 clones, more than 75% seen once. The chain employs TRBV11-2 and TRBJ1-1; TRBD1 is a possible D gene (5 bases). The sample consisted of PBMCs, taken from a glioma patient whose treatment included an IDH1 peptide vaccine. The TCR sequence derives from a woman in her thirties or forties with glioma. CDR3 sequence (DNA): TGTGCCAGCAGGCCTACAGGGAACACTGAAGCTTTCTTT. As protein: CASRPTGNTEAFF.